The subject of this entry is one T cell receptor (beta chain). As yet, its antigen is unknown. These data come from a study of shared clonotypes between healthy human individuals. In the study overall: Sampling drew on donors who were two women and a few men aged 18 to 49. General observations from the study: Only blood was sampled; tissue repertoires likely differ.

HIV-negative, healthy adults without recent acute infections or vaccinations were the donors. The CDR3 length is 16 residues. Trimming stripped 4 bases from V and 0 bases from J, with 15 bases between. Germline loops: CDR1 SGHNT, CDR2 YYREEE (reference sequence). Bulk PBMC genomic DNA spanned ten immunoSEQ deep plates. Profiling relied on immunoSEQ multiplex PCR, and the TCRdb table lists in-frame clones only, not all of them. Of about 470,000 clones in the sample, about 76% were seen once. Sequencing input: PBMCs. The sequence came from a woman between 35 and 50 years old in good health. Some clones in this sample may be carry-over from other donors' samples. The J gene is TRBJ2-3, the V gene TRBV5-4; D possibly corresponds to TRBD2 (6 bases). The CDR3 DNA follows: TGTGCCAGCAGCCAGGACTATTCTCCAAGCACAGATACGCAGTATTTT. It translates to CASSQDYSPSTDTQYF.